Listed below are T cell receptor beta chains from one sample, sequenced in a study of naive and memory T cell subsets. MiXCR, run by TCRdb on the UMI-ligation and nested PCR reads, gives a single entry per CDR3 protein. The sample shows 130,000 to 150,000 distinct CDR3 sequences, over 15% of them seen only once. Sequenced: naive CD4+ T cells from blood. These receptors were collected from a human donor in good health. Both conserved end residues are part of each CDR3. D genes are given only for firm matches. Size values are once, few and many counts, or a class for expanded clones, and some rows have none.

TRBV28	.	few	TRBJ2-5	CASSSPAGALETQYF	TGTGCCAGCAGTTCTCCCGCGGGGGCATTAGAGACCCAGTACTTC
TRBV20-1	TRBD2	few	TRBJ2-3	CSARLASGSTDTQYF	TGCAGTGCTAGGTTGGCTAGCGGTAGCACAGATACGCAGTATTTT
TRBV20-1	.	.	TRBJ2-2	CSARGKSANTGELFF	TGCAGTGCTAGGGGCAAGTCCGCGAACACCGGGGAGCTGTTTTTT
TRBV3-1	TRBD2	few	TRBJ2-2	CASSESRTSGDTGELFF	TGTGCCAGCAGCGAATCGAGGACTAGCGGAGACACCGGGGAGCTGTTTTTT
TRBV10-3	TRBD2	.	TRBJ2-3	CAISRDYPSGGTDTQYF	TGTGCCATCAGCCGGGACTACCCGTCTGGCGGCACAGATACGCAGTATTTT
TRBV7-3	.	few	TRBJ2-2	CASSPPGGELFF	TGTGCCAGCAGCCCTCCGGGTGGGGAGCTGTTTTTT
TRBV3-1	.	.	TRBJ2-6	CASSPIGNGRAGANVLTF	TGTGCCAGCAGCCCCATAGGCAACGGAAGGGCTGGGGCCAACGTCCTGACTTTC
TRBV28	.	.	TRBJ1-4	CASSLGGEKLFF	TGTGCCAGCAGTTTGGGGGGTGAAAAACTGTTTTTT
TRBV7-3	TRBD2	few	TRBJ2-1	CASSLGGRNSYNEQFF	TGTGCCAGCAGCTTAGGCGGGAGGAACTCCTACAATGAGCAGTTCTTC
TRBV7-3	.	few	TRBJ2-3	CASSFGGASTDTQYF	TGTGCCAGCAGCTTCGGAGGGGCTAGCACAGATACGCAGTATTTT
TRBV20-1	.	few	TRBJ2-7	CSASPNSYEQYF	TGCAGTGCTAGCCCCAACTCCTACGAGCAGTACTTC
TRBV29-1	.	.	TRBJ1-1	CSVVNRVWRGNTEAFF	TGCAGCGTTGTAAACAGGGTGTGGCGGGGGAACACTGAAGCTTTCTTT
TRBV2	TRBD2	.	TRBJ2-3	CATPRTSGTDTQYF	TGTGCCACACCGAGGACTAGCGGGACAGATACGCAGTATTTT
TRBV7-2	TRBD2	few	TRBJ2-1	CASSPPGLAGGSDEQFF	TGTGCCAGCAGCCCCCCTGGACTAGCGGGAGGGAGTGATGAGCAGTTCTTC
TRBV28	.	.	TRBJ2-6	CASRRSGTGANVLTF	TGTGCCAGCAGGAGATCAGGGACTGGGGCCAACGTCCTGACTTTC
TRBV4-2	.	few	TRBJ2-3	CASSQDMRDTQYF	TGTGCCAGCAGCCAAGATATGAGAGATACGCAGTATTTT
TRBV11-2	.	.	TRBJ2-5	CASSFELETQYF	TGTGCCAGCAGCTTTGAGTTGGAGACCCAGTACTTC
TRBV11-2	TRBD2	.	TRBJ2-7	CASSTTSPGYEQYF	TGTGCCAGCAGCACGACTAGCCCAGGGTACGAGCAGTACTTC
TRBV6-5	.	few	TRBJ1-2	CASSRGGGGGYTF	TGTGCCAGCTCGAGAGGGGGTGGTGGCGGCTACACCTTC
TRBV29-1	.	.	TRBJ2-1	CSVEDPDGYNEQFF	TGCAGCGTTGAAGATCCGGACGGATACAATGAGCAGTTCTTC
TRBV11-2	.	.	TRBJ1-1	CASSSSGRLNTEAFF	TGTGCCAGCAGCTCTAGCGGACGTCTGAACACTGAAGCTTTCTTT
TRBV5-4	.	few	TRBJ1-1	CASSLEGSLNTEAFF	TGTGCCAGCAGCTTGGAGGGGAGCTTGAACACTGAAGCTTTCTTT
TRBV29-1	TRBD2	few	TRBJ2-1	CSVEDRKSGKEQFF	TGCAGCGTTGAAGATCGTAAGAGCGGGAAGGAGCAGTTCTTC
TRBV12-3/TRBV12-4	TRBD2	.	TRBJ2-7	CASRTSGRPAYEQYF	TGTGCCAGCAGGACAAGCGGGAGGCCCGCCTACGAGCAGTACTTC
TRBV3-1	TRBD2	few	TRBJ2-3	CASSLGLAGGYTDTQYF	TGTGCCAGCAGCCTCGGACTAGCGGGAGGGTACACAGATACGCAGTATTTT
TRBV18	.	few	TRBJ1-1	CASSLPGGEGEAFF	TGTGCCAGCTCACTCCCCGGGGGGGAGGGTGAAGCTTTCTTT
TRBV11-2	.	many	TRBJ2-1	CATRGSWDEQFF	TGTGCCACCCGGGGTAGCTGGGATGAGCAGTTCTTC
TRBV7-2	TRBD2	.	TRBJ2-7	CASSSGTSGRIFEQYF	TGTGCCAGCAGCTCGGGGACTAGCGGGAGGATTTTCGAGCAGTACTTC